Presented here are 26 T cell receptor beta chains from one specimen sequenced in a study of regulatory T cells in long-lasting Graves disease (dated by TCRdb to the early 2020s). The library was prepared using multiplex PCR. Data came from an Illumina HiSeq 4000. To build TCR beta libraries, CDR3 regions were amplified by Arm-PCR using iRepertoire HTBI primers. Using fastp at Q25 and MiXCR, TCRdb reprocessed the public reads and kept productive beta chains. Identical CDR3 proteins give one entry, which carries the most common genes and DNA. Counted in this sample were about 350,000 distinct CDR3 sequences; approximately 15% of them appeared once. Of the sample, 30% is held by the ten largest clones. In the paper's terms, the time point label means: newly diagnosed GD, antithyroid drugs for less than 3 months. For both TCR sequencing and RNA sequencing, RNA was extracted from PBMCs using TRIzol. These sequences were also reported in another study, on T cells in Graves' hyperthyroidism and ophthalmopathy.

Sequenced here: peripheral blood mononuclear cells (PBMCs), sampled at new diagnosis, from a patient treated with antithyroid drugs. These receptors came from a man aged 35-49 years with Graves disease. Donor details come from another sample of the same person, matched by shared clones.

The sample holds many counts of this clonotype. This rearrangement joins TRBV3-1 to TRBJ2-1; 9 nucleotides match TRBD1. The germline V gene has CDR1 LGHDT and CDR2 YNNKEL (reference sequence). The CDR3 is 15 amino acids. Trimming removed 4 bases from V and 3 bases from J; junction bases left unmatched: 4. This CDR3 is CASSPDRGDYNEQFF. CDR3 DNA sequence: TGTGCCAGCAGCCCTGACAGGGGGGACTACAATGAGCAGTTCTTC.

This clonotype was seen ten or more times. The genes are TRBV18 and TRBJ1-5, with TRBD1 matching 7 bases. The ends lost 5 bases at V and 6 bases at J; junction bases unmatched: 4. The CDR3 length is 13 residues. Germline CDR1 is KGHSH and CDR2 is LQKENI. CDR3: CASSDRAGQPQHF. As DNA, the CDR3 is TGTGCCAGCTCAGACAGGGCAGGTCAGCCCCAGCATTTT.

This clonotype was counted a few times. A single base separates this from a much larger clone, so it may be a read error. The CDR3 region has the DNA TGTGTCAGCAGCCAAAAGGACAGGGGGAACAATGAGCAGTTCTTC. This translates into CVSSQKDRGNNEQFF. The chain employs TRBV3-1 and TRBJ2-1; 10 positions match TRBD1. Germline values: CDR1 LGHDT, CDR2 YNNKEL (reference sequence). The CDR3 contains 15 residues.

This clonotype was seen at least ten times. V usage is TRBV2 and J usage is TRBJ2-7; the D gene is possibly TRBD1 (6 bases). V was clipped by 4 bases and J by 5 bases, with 6 bases between them. The CDR3 loop spans 11 amino acids. Germline CDR1 and CDR2: SNHLY and FYNNEI. CDR3 DNA: TGTGCCAGCAGTGGACAGGACGAGCAGTACTTC. Translated, it gives CASSGQDEQYF.

Worth noting for this clonotype: One base away lies a much larger clone, so this may be a sequencing read error. The chain couples TRBV12-5 to TRBJ2-3; unclear D gene. Germline values: CDR1 LGHNT, CDR2 FRNRAP. This CDR3 region has 11 residues. The CDR3 sequence is CASGFADTPYF. The CDR3 nucleotides are TGTGCTAGTGGCTTCGCAGATACGCCGTATTTT.

This clonotype has only a few counts. This chain connects TRBV20-1 to TRBJ2-3, with TRBD2 matching 8 bases. Germline-derived CDR1 and CDR2 are DFQATT and SNEGSKA (reference sequence). The CDR3 is made up of 19 amino acids. V was clipped by 2 bases and J by 2 bases; unmatched bases: 18. The CDR3: CSARKIDKPGLDATDTQYF. The CDR3, as DNA: TGCAGTGCTAGAAAAATCGATAAACCGGGACTAGATGCCACAGATACGCAGTATTTT.

This clonotype was counted a few times. The gene calls are TRBV9 and TRBJ2-7; tentatively, D is TRBD2 (7 bases). The V end was cut by 0 bases, the J end by 7 bases, with 14 bases between. Per the germline V gene, CDR1 is SGDLS and CDR2 is YYNGEE. CDR3 length equals 14 residues. CDR3: CASSVASGGGEQYF. CDR3 DNA: TGTGCCAGCAGCGTAGCTTCGGGGGGCGGAGAGCAGTACTTC. The full variable domain, with the rest looked up from reference TRBV9 and TRBJ2-7, is DSGVTQTPKHLITATGQRVTLRCSPRSGDLSVYWYQQSLDQGLQFLIQYYNGEERAKGNILERFSAQQFPDLHSELNLSSLELGDSALYFCASSVASGGGEQYFGPGTRLTVT.

This clonotype was counted between two and nine times. This chain links TRBV2 with TRBJ2-5; D is ambiguous. Trimming removed 8 bases at V and 1 base at J, with 8 bases between. The CDR3 is made up of 12 amino acids. CDR1 is SNHLY, CDR2 FYNNEI, per germline. The CDR3 DNA is TGTGCCAGCCACCGGGTCCAAGAGACCCAGTACTTC. Amino acid sequence: CASHRVQETQYF. Variable domain in full (rest from reference TRBV2 and TRBJ2-5): EPEVTQTPSHQVTQMGQEVILRCVPISNHLYFYWYRQILGQKVEFLVSFYNNEISEKSEIFDDQFSVERPDGSNFTLKIRSTKLEDSAMYFCASHRVQETQYFGPGTRLLVL.

The sample holds a few counts of this clonotype. The chain carries TRBV12-3 or TRBV12-4 and TRBJ1-2, with D possibly being TRBD1 (5 bases). Trimming cost V 1 base and J 8 bases, with 8 bases left between them. The length of the CDR3 is 12 residues. The CDR3 bases are TGTGCCAGCAGTTTAGGGACATGGGGCTACACCTTC. This translates into CASSLGTWGYTF.

This clonotype was seen at least ten times. The rearrangement joins TRBV12-3 or TRBV12-4 to TRBJ2-1; TRBD1 agrees at 8 bases. The length of the CDR3 is 15 residues. Germline trimming cut 6 bases from V and 1 base from J; bases unmatched to any gene: 5. CDR3 nucleotide sequence: TGTGCCAGCAGGCACGACAGGGGTTCCTACAATGAGCAGTTCTTC. Amino acid sequence: CASRHDRGSYNEQFF.

This clonotype was observed many times. The V call is TRBV5-6, the J call TRBJ2-7; possible D gene TRBD2, 6 bases. CDR3 length: 15 residues. The V gene's germline CDR1 is SGHDT and CDR2 YYEEEE. V lost 7 bases and J 3 bases, leaving 20 bases between the germline ends. The CDR3 DNA reads as TGTGCCAGCGGTAGCAGGAGGGATTTTATCTACGAGCAGTACTTC. It specifies CASGSRRDFIYEQYF.

This clonotype was observed many times. The chain's CDR3 is CASSFETAPNQPQHF. The CDR3 DNA reads TGTGCCAGCTCCTTCGAGACAGCTCCCAATCAGCCCCAGCATTTT. This rearrangement joins TRBV18 to TRBJ1-5; TRBD1 is a possible D gene (5 bases). The CDR3 length is 15 residues. V was trimmed by 6 bases and J by 3 bases, leaving 15 bases between them. Per the germline V gene, CDR1 is KGHSH and CDR2 is LQKENI.

The chain recombines TRBV30 with TRBJ1-5, with 7 bases identical to TRBD1. In germline, CDR1 is GTSNPN, CDR2 SVGIG (reference sequence). The CDR3 loop spans 13 amino acids. The J segment lost 7 bases and the V segment lost 4 bases, leaving 7 bases of the junction unmatched. CDR3 nucleotide sequence: TGTGCCTGGAATAAGGGGGCTGGGCAGCCCCAGCATTTT. It encodes CAWNKGAGQPQHF.

The table lists this clonotype with many counts. The rearrangement joins TRBV28 to TRBJ1-2, with 10 bases fitting TRBD1. The germline gives CDR1 MDHEN, CDR2 SYDVKM. Germline trimming cut 2 bases from V and 4 bases from J; bases unmatched to any gene: 4. The CDR3 totals 15 residues. The CDR3 sequence is CASSLGTGVTYGYTF. The CDR3, as DNA: TGTGCCAGCAGTTTAGGGACAGGGGTTACCTATGGCTACACCTTC.

This clonotype occurred many times. The V gene is TRBV30, the J gene TRBJ1-1; D remains unclear. Trimming removed 1 base from V and 6 bases from J, with 9 bases in between. The germline V gene has CDR1 GTSNPN and CDR2 SVGIG (reference sequence). This CDR3 is 12 amino acids long. CDR3 loop: CAWSGGGAEAFF. CDR3 coding DNA: TGTGCCTGGAGTGGGGGAGGCGCTGAAGCTTTCTTT. The full variable domain, with the rest looked up from reference TRBV30 and TRBJ1-1, is SQTIHQWPATLVQPVGSPLSLECTVEGTSNPNLYWYRQAAGRGLQLLFYSVGIGQISSEVPQNLSASRPQDRQFILSSKKLLLSDSGFYLCAWSGGGAEAFFGQGTRLTVV.

This clonotype appeared many times. The rearrangement joins TRBV28 to TRBJ2-7, with D uncertain. CDR1 MDHEN and CDR2 SYDVKM come from the germline V gene. Trimming removed 6 bases from V and 0 bases from J, with 18 bases in between. This CDR3 is built from 16 residues. Written as DNA, the CDR3 is TGTGCCAGCAGACCCATGACTGTATTAGACTCCTACGAGCAGTACTTC. Protein product: CASRPMTVLDSYEQYF.

This clonotype was detected once. The J gene is TRBJ2-5, the V gene TRBV10-3, with 10 positions matching TRBD2. The CDR3 runs 16 residues. Germline V gene sequence: CDR1 ENHRY, CDR2 SYGVKD. V was clipped by 2 bases and J by 1 base; unmatched bases: 4. The CDR3 loop reads CAISEVAGGPQETQYF. The CDR3 coding sequence is TGTGCCATCAGTGAGGTAGCGGGGGGCCCCCAAGAGACCCAGTACTTC.

This clonotype was seen at least ten times. The gene calls are TRBV7-8 and TRBJ2-3; D is undetermined. The CDR3 covers 16 residues. Trimming removed 2 bases at V and 2 bases at J, with 14 bases between. Germline CDR1 SGHVS, CDR2 FQNEAQ. The CDR3 DNA reads TGTGCCAGCAGCTTATCCGCAGTTGGGCACACAGATACGCAGTATTTT. Translated: CASSLSAVGHTDTQYF.

The CDR3 is CASRPGTGGSYYGYTF. For the CDR3, the DNA is TGTGCCAGTAGACCCGGGACAGGGGGTTCTTACTATGGCTACACCTTC. This rearrangement joins TRBV19 to TRBJ1-2; 11 positions match TRBD1. The CDR3 runs 16 residues. V shed 6 bases, J shed 3 bases, and the junction held 9 bases outside the gene matches. Germline V gives CDR1 LNHDA, CDR2 SQIVND (reference sequence).

Ten or more counts support this clonotype. This chain joins TRBV20-1 and TRBJ1-5; D call uncertain. CDR3 size: 15 residues. CDR1 and CDR2 (germline): DFQATT, SNEGSKA (reference sequence). V lost 1 base and J lost 5, with 15 bases in between. The CDR3 here is CSARGAPGSYQPQHF. For the CDR3, the DNA is TGCAGTGCTAGAGGGGCCCCGGGGAGCTATCAGCCCCAGCATTTT.

The chain has TRBV7-9 and TRBJ2-1; D not certain. The CDR3 length is 11 residues. Deletions cut 4 bases from V and 7 bases from J, with 5 bases between. Germline assignment: CDR1 SEHNR and CDR2 FQNEAQ (reference sequence). The CDR3 DNA is TGTGCCAGCAGCTCAGAAAATGAGCAGTTCTTC. Amino acids: CASSSENEQFF.

At least ten counts were recorded for this clonotype. The V call is TRBV2, the J call TRBJ1-5, with D perhaps matching TRBD1 (6 bases). V was shortened by 2 bases and J by 6 bases, with 11 bases between the two germline ends. Germline CDR1 is SNHLY and CDR2 is FYNNEI. The CDR3 runs 14 residues. In DNA form, the CDR3 reads TGTGCCAGCAGTGAATCGCAGGGGACTCAGCCCCAGCATTTT. Its protein product is CASSESQGTQPQHF.

As regards this clonotype: With a much larger clone just one base away, this may be a read error. V is TRBV2 and J is TRBJ2-3, with D maybe TRBD1 (6 bases). The V gene's germline CDR1 is SNHLY and CDR2 FYNNEI. Between the trimmed V and J ends, which lost 6 bases and 10 bases, there was a span of 23 bases. The CDR3 sequence is 15 residues long. This CDR3 reads CASRKGQLYSQAQYF. CDR3 coding DNA: TGTGCCAGCAGGAAAGGACAGCTTTACTCTCAGGCGCAGTATTTT.

Many counts were recorded for this clonotype. The rearrangement joins TRBV7-9 to TRBJ2-3; D remains ambiguous. Trimming took 3 bases from V and 4 from J, leaving 17 bases between them. This CDR3 region has 16 residues. CDR1 is SEHNR, CDR2 FQNEAQ, per germline (reference sequence). The CDR3 coding sequence is TGTGCCAGCAGCTTTCCCAAAGGGCTTTTTGCAGATACGCAGTATTTT. Encoded protein: CASSFPKGLFADTQYF.

About this clonotype: Germline is not matched at one junction end, which may reflect a read error. The CDR3 sequence is CSARDTGHKDFAPF. The CDR3 DNA is TGCAGTGCTAGAGATACGGGACACAAAGATTTTGCGCCCTTC. The chain recombines TRBV20-1 with TRBJ1-2, with a possible D match to TRBD1 (6 bases). Germline loops: CDR1 DFQATT, CDR2 SNEGSKA (reference sequence). The CDR3 is 14 residues long.

This clonotype was seen only a few times. The chain recombines TRBV9 with TRBJ1-1; D remains unclear. Trimming pared 3 bases from V and 2 bases from J, leaving 8 bases between. Germline V CDR1 and CDR2: SGDLS, YYNGEE. The CDR3 has 13 amino acids. CDR3 region: CASSDGINTEAFF. The CDR3, as DNA: TGTGCCAGCAGCGACGGGATTAACACTGAAGCTTTCTTT.